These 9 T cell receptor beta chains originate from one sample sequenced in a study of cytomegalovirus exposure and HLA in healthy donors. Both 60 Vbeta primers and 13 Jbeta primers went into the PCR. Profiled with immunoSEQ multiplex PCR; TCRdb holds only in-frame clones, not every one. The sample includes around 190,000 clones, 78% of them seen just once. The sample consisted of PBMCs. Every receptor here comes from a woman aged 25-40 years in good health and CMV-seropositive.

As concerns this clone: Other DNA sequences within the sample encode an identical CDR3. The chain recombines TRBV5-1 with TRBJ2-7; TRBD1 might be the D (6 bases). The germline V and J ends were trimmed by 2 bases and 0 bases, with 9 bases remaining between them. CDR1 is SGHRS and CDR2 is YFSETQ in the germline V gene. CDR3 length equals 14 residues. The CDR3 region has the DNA TGCGCCAGCAGCTTACAGGGTAGCTCCTACGAGCAGTACTTC. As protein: CASSLQGSSYEQYF.

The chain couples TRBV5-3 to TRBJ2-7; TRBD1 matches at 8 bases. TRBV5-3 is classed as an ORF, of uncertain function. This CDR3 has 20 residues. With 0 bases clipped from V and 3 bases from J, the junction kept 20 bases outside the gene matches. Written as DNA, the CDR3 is TGTGCCAGAAGCTTGGTCCTGGGTGTGAGACAGGGGCCTGGGTACTACGAGCAGTACTTC. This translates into CARSLVLGVRQGPGYYEQYF.

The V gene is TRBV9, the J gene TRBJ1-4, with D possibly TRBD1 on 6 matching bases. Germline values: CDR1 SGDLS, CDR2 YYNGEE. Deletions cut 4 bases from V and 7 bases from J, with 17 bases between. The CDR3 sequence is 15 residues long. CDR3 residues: CASSRGVTGSEKLFF. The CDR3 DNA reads TGTGCCAGCAGCAGAGGGGTCACAGGGAGTGAAAAACTGTTTTTT.

CDR3 region: CASSLVFRTGSYEQYF. The CDR3 DNA follows: TGTGCCAGCAGCTTAGTATTCAGGACAGGATCATACGAGCAGTACTTC. This sequence joins TRBV7-8 and TRBJ2-7; 7 positions match TRBD1. J lost 4 bases, V lost 1 base, and 10 bases had no gene match. The V gene's germline CDR1 is SGHVS and CDR2 FQNEAQ. The CDR3 is 16 residues long.

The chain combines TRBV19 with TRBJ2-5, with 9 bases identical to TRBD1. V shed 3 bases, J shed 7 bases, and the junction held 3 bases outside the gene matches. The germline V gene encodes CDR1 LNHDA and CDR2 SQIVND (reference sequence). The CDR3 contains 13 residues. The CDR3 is CASSITGGRTQYF. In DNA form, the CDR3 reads TGTGCCAGTAGTATTACAGGGGGCCGGACCCAGTACTTC. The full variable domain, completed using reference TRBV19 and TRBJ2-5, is DGGITQSPKYLFRKEGQNVTLSCEQNLNHDAMYWYRQDPGQGLRLIYYSQIVNDFQKGDIAEGYSVSREKKESFPLTVTSAQKNPTAFYLCASSITGGRTQYFGPGTRLLVL.

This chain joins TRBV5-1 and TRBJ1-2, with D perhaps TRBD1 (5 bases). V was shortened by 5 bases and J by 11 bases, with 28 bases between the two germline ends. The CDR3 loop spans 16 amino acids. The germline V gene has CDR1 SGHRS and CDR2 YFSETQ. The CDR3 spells CASRPRFGTLSRDYTF. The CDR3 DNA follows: TGCGCCAGCAGACCCCGGTTCGGGACTCTATCGAGGGATTACACCTTC.

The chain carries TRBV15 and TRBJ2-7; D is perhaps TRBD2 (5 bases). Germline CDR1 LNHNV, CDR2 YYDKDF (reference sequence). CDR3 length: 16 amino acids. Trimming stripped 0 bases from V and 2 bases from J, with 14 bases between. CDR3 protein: CATSRDLRFGAYEQYF. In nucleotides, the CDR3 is TGTGCCACCAGCAGAGATCTCCGGTTCGGGGCCTACGAGCAGTACTTC.

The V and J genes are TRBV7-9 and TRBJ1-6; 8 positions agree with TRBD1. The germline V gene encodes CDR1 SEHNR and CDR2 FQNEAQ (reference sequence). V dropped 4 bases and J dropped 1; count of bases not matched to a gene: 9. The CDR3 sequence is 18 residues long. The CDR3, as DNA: TGTGCCAGCAGCTCCCTCGGGACAGGAGGTTCCTATAATTCACCCCTCCACTTT. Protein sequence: CASSSLGTGGSYNSPLHF.

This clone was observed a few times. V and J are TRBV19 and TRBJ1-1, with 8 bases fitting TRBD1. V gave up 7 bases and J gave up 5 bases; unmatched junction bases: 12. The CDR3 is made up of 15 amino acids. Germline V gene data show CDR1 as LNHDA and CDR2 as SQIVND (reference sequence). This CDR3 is CASTPSGGIGTEAFF. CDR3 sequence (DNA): TGTGCCAGTACCCCCTCAGGGGGCATAGGGACTGAAGCTTTCTTT.